A selection of T cell receptor beta chains follows, all from one sample in a study of blood T cell repertoires in COVID-19. The table came from immunoSEQ multiplex PCR; TCRdb's copy has only in-frame clones and leaves some out. The data contain roughly 250,000 clones, 88% of them singletons. Material for sequencing was PBMCs or T cells enriched from blood (not recorded which). The receptors stem from a woman in her 50s who had recovered from COVID-19. The CDR3 runs from the conserved cysteine through the conserved F or W. D genes are given only for firm matches. A row's size may be missing; if present it is once, few, many or a size class.

V gene	J gene	D gene	clone size	CDR3 length	CDR3 DNA	CDR3 protein
TRBV19	TRBJ1-6	TRBD1	.	14	TGTGCCAGTAGACCGGACAGGCGAGAATCACCCCTCCACTTT	CASRPDRRESPLHF
TRBV9	TRBJ1-2	.	.	14	TGTGCCAGCAGCGAACAGGGAGCTAACTATGGCTACACCTTC	CASSEQGANYGYTF
TRBV28	TRBJ2-1	TRBD2	.	16	TGTGCCAGCAGTCCGCATAGCGGGAGGGGGTACAATGAGCAGTTCTTC	CASSPHSGRGYNEQFF
TRBV5-1	TRBJ2-7	TRBD2	.	16	TGCGCCAGCAGCTCGGGGGGGACTAGCGGGAGTTACGAGCAGTACTTC	CASSSGGTSGSYEQYF
TRBV4-3	TRBJ1-4	.	.	17	TGCGCCAGCAGCCAAGATCACGAGTGGGGAGCGATGGAAAAACTGTTTTTT	CASSQDHEWGAMEKLFF
TRBV19	TRBJ2-1	TRBD2	.	16	TGTGCCAGTAGTATCATCGCGGGAGCTTCTTACAATGAGCAGTTCTTC	CASSIIAGASYNEQFF
TRBV27	TRBJ2-5	TRBD2	.	15	TGTGCCAGCAGTACACTAGCGGGACGAGGGGAGACCCAGTACTTC	CASSTLAGRGETQYF
TRBV9	TRBJ2-7	.	.	14	TGTGCCAGCAGCGTAGGCAGGGGTACATACGAGCAGTACTTC	CASSVGRGTYEQYF
TRBV19	TRBJ2-7	.	few	15	TGTGCCAGTAGTATAGGGGGGGTCGTCACGGACGAGCAGTACTTC	CASSIGGVVTDEQYF
TRBV7-6	TRBJ1-3	.	.	14	TGTGCCAGCAGCTTAACCAGTCCTGGAAACACCATATATTTT	CASSLTSPGNTIYF
TRBV5-4	TRBJ2-1	TRBD2	.	15	TGTGCCAGCAGCCCGGGACTAGCGGGCTACAATGAGCAGTTCTTC	CASSPGLAGYNEQFF
TRBV28	TRBJ1-2	TRBD1	.	11	TGTGCCAGCGACAGGGGTGGTGGCTACACCTTC	CASDRGGGYTF
TRBV18	TRBJ2-7	.	.	13	TGTGCCAGCTCACGGACAGAAGCCTACGAGCAGTACTTC	CASSRTEAYEQYF
TRBV7-9	TRBJ2-7	.	.	13	TGTGCCAGCAGCTTAAGGGGACTTTACGAGCAGTACTTC	CASSLRGLYEQYF
TRBV10-3	TRBJ2-1	TRBD2	.	14	TGTGCCATCAGTGCGGCTAGCGGGAGGGGGGAGCAGTTCTTC	CAISAASGRGEQFF
TRBV19	TRBJ1-5	TRBD1	.	13	TGTGCCCATCAGGGGGCGCACAATCAGCCCCAGCATTTT	CAHQGAHNQPQHF
TRBV5-1	TRBJ1-2	.	once	12	TGCGCCAGCAGTCCAAGGGAGTATGGCTACACCTTC	CASSPREYGYTF
TRBV3-1/TRBV3-2	TRBJ1-1	TRBD1	.	12	TGTGCCAGCAGCCAATCAGGGGGTTCTCCTTTCTTT	CASSQSGGSPFF
TRBV20-1	TRBJ1-5	.	.	14	TGCAGTGCTAGTGGCGGACATAGCAATCAGCCCCAGCATTTT	CSASGGHSNQPQHF
TRBV5-1	TRBJ1-1	TRBD1	.	14	TGCGCCAGCAGCACAGGGGCCCAGAACACTGAAGCTTTCTTT	CASSTGAQNTEAFF
TRBV18	TRBJ2-7	TRBD2	.	15	TGTGCCAGCTCACCAAGACTAGCGGGATTCTACGAGCAGTACTTC	CASSPRLAGFYEQYF
TRBV21-1	TRBJ1-5	.	once	15	TGTGCCAGCAGCCCCCGCGAAAGGGGGAATCAGCCCCAGCATTTT	CASSPRERGNQPQHF
TRBV19	TRBJ2-3	.	once	13	TGTGCCAGTAGTCGCGTCGACACAGATACGCAGTATTTT	CASSRVDTDTQYF
TRBV2	TRBJ1-1	.	.	15	TGTGCCAGCAGTGAAGCGATGACTTTGAACACTGAAGCTTTCTTT	CASSEAMTLNTEAFF
TRBV28	TRBJ1-5	TRBD1	.	15	TGTGCCAGCAGTCCGATAGACAGGGAGGATCAGCCCCAGCATTTT	CASSPIDREDQPQHF
TRBV5-6	TRBJ1-2	TRBD1	.	16	TGTGCCAGCAGCCCGGGACAGGGGAATGATAACTATGGCTACACCTTC	CASSPGQGNDNYGYTF
TRBV4-2	TRBJ1-1	TRBD1	.	15	TGTGCCAGCAGCCAGCACAGGGGGCTCGACACTGAAGCTTTCTTT	CASSQHRGLDTEAFF
TRBV12-3/TRBV12-4	TRBJ1-5	TRBD1	.	13	TGTGCCAGTACCGCTGGGACAGGTCAGCCCCAGCATTTT	CASTAGTGQPQHF
TRBV18	TRBJ1-1	TRBD1	.	14	TGTGCCAGCTCCCGACAGGGTACGAACACTGAAGCTTTCTTT	CASSRQGTNTEAFF
TRBV7-2	TRBJ1-1	.	.	14	TGTGCCAGCAGCTCAGCGGGGGGTCTTACTGAAGCTTTCTTT	CASSSAGGLTEAFF
TRBV2	TRBJ1-2	.	few	13	TGTGCCAGCAGTGACGACGCCGGGTATGGCTACACCTTC	CASSDDAGYGYTF
TRBV18	TRBJ2-7	.	few	16	TGTGCCAGCTCACTAGCCCGAGACTCCCCCACCTACGAGCAGTACTTC	CASSLARDSPTYEQYF
TRBV30	TRBJ1-5	.	.	13	TGTGCCTGGAGCGCAGGCCCCAATCAGCCCCAGCATTTT	CAWSAGPNQPQHF
TRBV29-1	TRBJ2-1	.	.	14	TGCAGCGTTGAGGTAGGACGGGAGAGCTATGAGCAGTTCTTC	CSVEVGRESYEQFF
TRBV28	TRBJ1-5	.	.	14	TGTGCCAGCAGTTTCCCAGATAGCAATCAGCCCCAGCATTTT	CASSFPDSNQPQHF
TRBV28	TRBJ2-7	.	.	13	TGTGCCAGCAGTTTGGAGGTTCCGTACGAGCAGTACTTC	CASSLEVPYEQYF
TRBV5-6	TRBJ1-6	TRBD1	.	14	TGTGCCAGCAGCGAAGGGACAGGCTATTCACCCCTCCACTTT	CASSEGTGYSPLHF
TRBV9	TRBJ2-5	.	.	16	TGTGCCAGCAGCCCGGGGGGGACAGCCGGCGGGGAGACCCAGTACTTC	CASSPGGTAGGETQYF
TRBV27	TRBJ1-5	.	.	13	TGTGCCAGCAGTACCCAGGGTTCTCAGCCCCAGCATTTT	CASSTQGSQPQHF
TRBV6-2/TRBV6-3	TRBJ2-1	TRBD2	.	16	TGTGCCAGCAGTTACGCAACTAGCGGGAGCAACAATGAGCAGTTCTTC	CASSYATSGSNNEQFF
TRBV24-1	TRBJ2-5	TRBD2	.	15	TGTGCCACCAGTGGTTTGGGACTAGTTAAAGAGACCCAGTACTTC	CATSGLGLVKETQYF
TRBV2	TRBJ2-5	.	.	13	TGTGCCAGCAGCCAGACAGGAGGAGGGACCCAGTACTTC	CASSQTGGGTQYF
TRBV25-1	TRBJ1-5	TRBD1	.	14	TGTGCCACGGGACAGGGGGCCGACAATCAGCCCCAGCATTTT	CATGQGADNQPQHF
TRBV6-5	TRBJ1-5	.	.	14	TGTGCCAGCAGTCTTGACAGGAACAATCAGCCCCAGCATTTT	CASSLDRNNQPQHF
TRBV18	TRBJ2-5	.	.	13	TGTGCCAGCTCACTGGGCCTCCAAGAGACCCAGTACTTC	CASSLGLQETQYF
TRBV9	TRBJ1-5	TRBD1	.	15	TGTGCCAGCAGCCCAGGGGGCCGAGAAAATCAGCCCCAGCATTTT	CASSPGGRENQPQHF
TRBV4-2	TRBJ2-5	TRBD1	.	15	TGTGCCAGCAGCTTATCGGGACAGCCTCAAGAGACCCAGTACTTC	CASSLSGQPQETQYF
TRBV30	TRBJ1-2	TRBD1	.	12	TGTGCCTGCAAACAGGGGAACTATGGCTACACCTTC	CACKQGNYGYTF
TRBV27	TRBJ1-6	TRBD1	.	14	TGTGCCAGCAGTCGTGACAGGGAAAGGTCACCCCTCCACTTT	CASSRDRERSPLHF
TRBV24-1	TRBJ1-1	.	.	15	TGTGCCACCAGTGATTTTAGCCCTTTGAACACTGAAGCTTTCTTT	CATSDFSPLNTEAFF
TRBV6-5	TRBJ2-7	.	.	14	TGTGCCAGCAGTCCTATGACAGGAGCCTACGAGCAGTACTTC	CASSPMTGAYEQYF
TRBV19	TRBJ2-4	.	.	15	TGTGCCAGTAGTGAATCCGGGAGTTACAAAAACATTCAGTACTTC	CASSESGSYKNIQYF
TRBV28	TRBJ1-5	TRBD1	once	16	TGTGCCAGCAACGGGGGACAGCCCCGCGCAGGAACGCCCCAGCATTTT	CASNGGQPRAGTPQHF